These 27 T cell receptor beta chains were all obtained from the same sample, sequenced in a study of blood T cells in healthy people across ages. A second about 7 to 11 cycle PCR used barcoded and J-beta primers. TCRdb reprocessed the 5' RACE reads via MiXCR and lists one record per CDR3 protein. The repertoire includes hundreds of thousands of distinct CDR3 sequences, roughly 20% of them detected once, and less than 25% sits in the top ten. Sequencing input: blood. The receptors come from a man aged 70 or older in good health.

A word on this clonotype: A much larger clone differs by one base, so this may be a read error. This chain connects TRBV6-5 to TRBJ2-7; TRBD2 matches at 10 bases. Germline CDR1 is MNHEY and CDR2 is SVGAGI. With 5 bases clipped from V and 3 bases from J, the junction kept 4 bases outside the gene matches. This CDR3 is 14 amino acids long. The CDR3 reads CASSRTSGNYEQYV. CDR3 in DNA: TGTGCCAGCAGTCGGACTAGCGGTAACTACGAGCAGTACGTC.

This clonotype was found a few times. The chain recombines TRBV20-1 with TRBJ2-3, with a weak D call TRBD1 (6 bases). Trimming removed 6 bases at V and 7 bases at J, with 17 bases between. CDR3 length: 13 amino acids. Per germline, CDR1 DFQATT and CDR2 SNEGSKA (reference sequence). DNA of the CDR3: TGCAGTGCCTTCCGTGGGGGCGGCAATACGCAGTATTTT. Residues: CSAFRGGGNTQYF.

V gene TRBV6-4 combines with J gene TRBJ2-1; D ambiguous. The end of the DNA aligns better with TRBJ2-5, so the J call may be wrong. The CDR3 contains 12 residues. CDR1 MRHNA and CDR2 SNTAGT come from the germline V gene. CDR3 in DNA: TGTGCCAGCAGTGACGGGCTCGGGACCCAGTACTTC. Translating it yields CASSDGLGTQYF.

This chain links TRBV24-1 with TRBJ2-1; a possible D gene is TRBD1 (6 bases). Gene TRBJ2-7 matches the end of the DNA better, so the J call may be wrong. Per the germline V gene, CDR1 is KGHDR and CDR2 is SFDVKD. There are 13 residues in the CDR3. The chain's CDR3 is CATSRDTSYEQYV. The CDR3, as DNA: TGTGCCACCAGCCGGGACACCTCCTACGAGCAGTACGTC.

The chain uses TRBV5-1 and TRBJ2-7; 8 nucleotides align to TRBD1. Trimming cost V 1 base and J 9 bases; bases outside gene matches: 9. There are 14 residues in the CDR3. CDR1 and CDR2 (germline): SGHRS, YFSETQ. The CDR3 nucleotides read TGCGCCAGCAGCTTGCAGGGGGCATCTGGTTCGCAGTACTTC. The encoded protein is CASSLQGASGSQYF.

The chain combines TRBV6-4 with TRBJ2-6; D may be TRBD2 (5 bases). CDR3 length equals 15 residues. Germline CDR1 and CDR2: MRHNA and SNTAGT. V was clipped by 3 bases and J by 2 bases, with 8 bases between them. The CDR3: CASSEGETGANVLTF. CDR3 DNA sequence: TGTGCCAGCAGTGAGGGAGAGACTGGGGCCAACGTCCTGACTTTC.

The CDR3 protein is CATLRPDAYNEQFF. DNA for the CDR3: TGTGCCACCCTGCGCCCCGACGCTTACAATGAGCAGTTCTTC. The chain recombines TRBV15 with TRBJ2-1; D not certain. CDR1 LNHNV and CDR2 YYDKDF come from the germline V gene (reference sequence). The CDR3 is 14 residues long. Trimming removed 8 bases from V and 4 bases from J, with 15 bases in between.

In the case of this clonotype: Compared with germline, one end of the junction differs, possibly owing to a read error. The chain joins TRBV9 to TRBJ2-3; unclear D gene. The CDR3 is 14 residues long. Germline assignment: CDR1 SGDLS and CDR2 YYNGEE. CDR3 sequence (DNA): TGTGCCGGCAGCGCCAGAATAGAGCAAGATACGCAGTATTTT. This codes for CAGSARIEQDTQYF. Full variable domain (outside the CDR3, taken from reference TRBV9 and TRBJ2-3): DSGVTQTPKHLITATGQRVTLRCSPRSGDLSVYWYQQSLDQGLQFLIQYYNGEERAKGNILERFSAQQFPDLHSELNLSSLELGDSALYFCAGSARIEQDTQYFGPGTRLTVL.

The J gene is TRBJ1-4, the V gene TRBV28; 7 positions match TRBD1. The CDR3 has 15 amino acids. Germline CDR1 and CDR2: MDHEN and SYDVKM. The V gene end was trimmed by 6 bases and the J gene end by 6 bases; junction bases not matched to a gene: 10. The chain's CDR3 is CASRRPGQSHEKLFF. The CDR3 nucleotides are TGTGCCAGCAGGCGACCGGGACAGTCTCATGAAAAACTGTTTTTT.

This clonotype has only a few counts. V and J are TRBV5-1 and TRBJ2-7, with 11 bases lining up with TRBD2. TRBJ2-1 matches the DNA end more closely, so the J call is doubtful. CDR3 length equals 16 residues. The germline gives CDR1 SGHRS, CDR2 YFSETQ. Here the CDR3 DNA reads TGCGCCAGCAGCTTGGCCTCACTAGCGGGAGACAATGAGCAGTTCTTC. Its protein is CASSLASLAGDNEQFF.

The chain is built from TRBV11-3 and TRBJ1-5; D not certain. Trimming shortened V by 4 bases and J by 7 bases, and 11 bases separated the two germline ends. Germline assignment: CDR1 SGHNT and CDR2 YENEEA. The length of the CDR3 is 13 residues. CDR3 region: CASSSDPGQPQHF. The CDR3 DNA follows: TGTGCCAGCAGCTCAGATCCGGGGCAGCCCCAGCATTTT.

The chain joins TRBV27 to TRBJ2-5; no firm D call. Per the germline V gene, CDR1 is MNHEY and CDR2 is SMNVEV (reference sequence). This CDR3 has 13 amino acids. V shed 6 bases and J shed 3 bases, with 11 bases lying between them. DNA for the CDR3: TGTGCCAGCAGCCACGACGGAGAAGAGACCCAGTACTTC. This gives the protein CASSHDGEETQYF.

V and J are TRBV5-1 and TRBJ1-4; D remains ambiguous. Germline lookup yields CDR1 SGHRS and CDR2 YFSETQ. There are 15 residues in the CDR3. Trimming removed 4 bases from V and 6 bases from J, with 16 bases in between. The CDR3 sequence: CASSLTGPLDEKLFF. As DNA, the CDR3 is TGCGCCAGCAGCCTGACCGGGCCCCTGGATGAAAAACTGTTTTTT.

The gene calls are TRBV5-1 and TRBJ2-3; maybe TRBD2 (6 bases). This CDR3 has 15 amino acids. The germline V gene has CDR1 SGHRS and CDR2 YFSETQ. V was pared by 8 bases and J by 2 bases, with 18 bases between. The CDR3 loop reads CASRGLAGTTDTQYF. The CDR3 DNA reads TGCGCCAGTAGGGGACTGGCGGGAACCACAGATACGCAGTATTTT.

V gene TRBV5-5 combines with J gene TRBJ1-5, with D unresolved. The CDR3 sequence is 15 residues long. The germline V gene has CDR1 SGHKS and CDR2 YYEKEE (reference sequence). Between the trimmed V and J ends, which lost 2 bases and 0 bases, there was a span of 9 bases. The CDR3: CASSLGPYSNQPQHF. Written as DNA, the CDR3 is TGTGCCAGCAGCTTAGGCCCGTATAGCAATCAGCCCCAGCATTTT. The variable domain in full, completed from reference TRBV5-5 and TRBJ1-5, reads DAGVTQSPTHLIKTRGQQVTLRCSPISGHKSVSWYQQVLGQGPQFIFQYYEKEERGRGNFPDRFSARQFPNYSSELNVNALLLGDSALYLCASSLGPYSNQPQHFGDGTRLSIL.

This chain uses TRBV9 with TRBJ2-3; D possibly corresponds to TRBD2 (5 bases). This CDR3 region has 17 residues. V was shortened by 0 bases and J by 5 bases, with 19 bases between the two germline ends. CDR1 is SGDLS, CDR2 YYNGEE, per germline. DNA of the CDR3: TGTGCCAGCAGCGTAGGGACGTTAGGCCGGGGAAAAGATACGCAGTATTTT. It codes for CASSVGTLGRGKDTQYF.

The V call is TRBV3-1, the J call TRBJ2-7; 7 nucleotides match TRBD2. The DNA matches TRBJ2-1 better at its end, which makes the J call doubtful. The germline CDR1 and CDR2 sequences are LGHDT and YNNKEL (reference sequence). The CDR3 extends over 15 amino acids. DNA of the CDR3: TGTGCCAGCAGCCAAAGAGGGCTAGCGGTCACGATGCAGTTCTTC. Its protein product is CASSQRGLAVTMQFF.

This clonotype was detected a few times. The genes are TRBV12-3 or TRBV12-4 and TRBJ2-4; D is perhaps TRBD1 or TRBD2 (5 bases each). V was shortened by 6 bases and J by 5 bases, with 14 bases between the two germline ends. The CDR3 consists of 14 residues. CDR3 sequence reads: CASRPTGGENIQYF. The CDR3 nucleotides read TGTGCCAGCAGGCCAACAGGAGGAGAAAACATTCAGTACTTC.

This rearrangement joins TRBV29-1 to TRBJ1-5; D unclear. V lost 5 bases to trimming and J lost 0 bases, with 8 bases between them. CDR3 length: 13 amino acids. CDR1 SQVTM and CDR2 ANQGSEA come from the germline V gene. CDR3 loop: CSVSDYSNQPQHF. The CDR3 bases are TGCAGCGTTTCAGACTATAGCAATCAGCCCCAGCATTTT.

This clonotype was seen a few times. V gene TRBV6-5 combines with J gene TRBJ2-5; 7 bases align to TRBD1. The CDR3 runs to 13 residues. V gave up 7 bases and J gave up 2 bases; unmatched junction bases: 4. Germline values: CDR1 MNHEY, CDR2 SVGAGI. CDR3 coding DNA: TGTGCCAGCATGAGGGGGCGTCAAGAGACCCAGTACTTC. Its protein product is CASMRGRQETQYF.

The chain is built from TRBV5-1 and TRBJ2-3, with TRBD2 matching over 13 bases. Germline values: CDR1 SGHRS, CDR2 YFSETQ. The V segment lost 4 bases and the J segment 1 base; nucleotides outside the gene matches: 3. The CDR3 contains 16 residues. The CDR3 spells CASSEGLAGGTDTQYF. The DNA of the CDR3 is TGCGCCAGCAGCGAAGGACTAGCGGGGGGCACAGATACGCAGTATTTT.

This rearrangement joins TRBV10-2 to TRBJ2-7; unclear D gene. V gave up 0 bases and J gave up 1 base, with 13 bases separating them. Germline loops: CDR1 WSHSY, CDR2 SAAADI. The CDR3 totals 16 residues. The CDR3 DNA sequence: TGCGCCAGCAGTGAGTCGAGGCCATCTGGGTCCTACGAGCAGTACTTC. Protein: CASSESRPSGSYEQYF.

This clonotype has just a few counts. The gene calls are TRBV13 and TRBJ1-6; perhaps TRBD1 as D (6 bases). Germline V CDR1 and CDR2: PRHDT, FYEKMQ (reference sequence). CDR3 length equals 13 residues. V lost 8 bases, J lost 8 bases, and 13 bases lay in between. CDR3 nucleotide sequence: TGTGCCAGCTCGGACAGACGACATTCACCCCTCCACTTT. Its translation: CASSDRRHSPLHF. Filled out from reference TRBV13 and TRBJ1-6, the complete variable domain reads AAGVIQSPRHLIKEKRETATLKCYPIPRHDTVYWYQQGPGQDPQFLISFYEKMQSDKGSIPDRFSAQQFSDYHSELNMSSLELGDSALYFCASSDRRHSPLHFGNGTRLTVT.

This clonotype occurred many times. The V call is TRBV6-2 or TRBV6-3, the J call TRBJ2-5; D unclear. The DNA end lines up better with TRBJ2-7; the J call may be wrong. From germline, CDR1 is MNHEY and CDR2 SVGEGT. This CDR3 has 12 residues. CDR3 DNA: TGTGCCAGCAATCGTACGGACTACGAGCAGTACGTC. It codes for CASNRTDYEQYV.

In this sample, this clonotype turned up a few times. The chain recombines TRBV29-1 with TRBJ1-1; D perhaps matches TRBD1 (5 bases). CDR3 length: 12 amino acids. V lost 7 bases and J 0 bases, leaving 9 bases between the germline ends. Germline values: CDR1 SQVTM, CDR2 ANQGSEA. DNA for the CDR3: TGCAGCGCAGGACACGTGAACACTGAAGCTTTCTTT. Encoded protein: CSAGHVNTEAFF.

The rearrangement links TRBV11-2 to TRBJ1-1, with D possibly TRBD1 on 5 matching bases. The CDR3 has 14 amino acids. V was trimmed by 5 bases and J by 1 base, leaving 11 bases between them. Germline V gene lookup returns CDR1 SGHAT and CDR2 FQNNGV. DNA of the CDR3: TGTGCCAGCAGCCCCCACGGGGCGAACACTGAAGCTTTCTTT. It translates to CASSPHGANTEAFF. The full variable domain, its missing parts supplied by reference TRBV11-2 and TRBJ1-1, is EAGVAQSPRYKIIEKRQSVAFWCNPISGHATLYWYQQILGQGPKLLIQFQNNGVVDDSQLPKDRFSAERLKGVDSTLKIQPAKLEDSAVYLCASSPHGANTEAFFGQGTRLTVV.

V and J are TRBV6-6 and TRBJ1-6; no clear D gene. V was pared by 6 bases and J by 5 bases, with 14 bases between. Germline CDR1 MNHNY, CDR2 SVGAGI (reference sequence). The CDR3 loop spans 15 amino acids. The CDR3 sequence: CASRYTGNHNSPLHF. In DNA form, the CDR3 reads TGTGCCAGCAGATACACCGGGAACCATAATTCACCCCTCCACTTT.